This TCR beta chain emerged from a study of CD8+ T cells in alopecia areata. General study points: In scalp, tofacitinib significantly decreased clonality and expanded CD8+ clones among the top 100. In scalp and blood, many expanded lesional clones persisted during tofacitinib. Clonality exceeded that of normal scalp in lesional scalp, most notably in alopecia totalis/universalis.

The treatment here: oral pan-JAK inhibitor, 5-10 mg twice daily. This clone was seen only a few times. Its antigen is as yet unknown. Following extraction, RNA underwent reverse transcription to cDNA, which served as the sequencing template. The table came from immunoSEQ multiplex PCR; TCRdb's copy has only in-frame clones and leaves some out. The sample lists 150,000 to 200,000 clones; just under 65% were seen once. CDR1 is GTSNPN, CDR2 SVGIG, per germline (reference sequence). V gave up 5 bases and J gave up 2 bases, with 8 bases separating them. The CDR3 extends over 12 amino acids. The gene calls are TRBV30 and TRBJ2-3; D is possibly TRBD1 or TRBD2 (6 bases each). Source: CD4+ T cells sorted from blood, taken around week 49, from a patient treated with tofacitinib. This sequence was found in a human donor with alopecia areata. CDR3 protein: CAWPGATDTQYF. In DNA, the CDR3 is TGTGCCTGGCCGGGGGCCACAGATACGCAGTATTTT.